This T cell receptor beta chain was identified during a study of blood T cells in healthy people across ages. Study findings and constraints: Comparison with aged donors showed that long-lived donors had more naive CD4+ cells and higher diversity. Per million T cells, TCR beta diversity dropped roughly linearly as age increased. Estimated diversity that came from one million T cells was considered an underestimate.

RNA extraction gave at least 5 micrograms of total RNA per sample. This clonotype was counted at least ten times. Its matching antigen is unknown. With a J-beta primer mix and a sample-barcoded 5' primer, a second PCR ran about 6 to 11 cycles. TCRdb passed the 5' RACE reads through MiXCR, listing each CDR3 protein once. The table has roughly 640,000 distinct CDR3 sequences, approximately 30% seen once. The CDR3 loop spans 16 amino acids. Germline loops: CDR1 LGHNA, CDR2 YSLEER. V dropped 0 bases and J dropped 4 bases, with 13 bases sitting between them. The receptor was isolated from a woman older than 75 in good health. The sequenced sample was blood. This sequence joins TRBV4-3 and TRBJ2-1; weak D call: TRBD2 (5 bases). CDR3 loop: CASSQDLAGLYNEQFF. CDR3 DNA: TGCGCCAGCAGCCAAGATCTAGCAGGTTTATACAATGAGCAGTTCTTC.